This T cell receptor beta chain originates from a study of cytomegalovirus exposure and HLA in healthy donors. Study at large: It was reported in a later analysis that the same platform had been used for the 120 validation repertoires as for the 550 to 700 first-cohort repertoires. Study-wide points: In the 120 or so validation repertoires, about 94% of cluster scores exceeded 0, per a later analysis. Researchers reported that a few CMV-associated chains were confirmed in vitro as CMV antigen-specific. Listed as cytomegalovirus-associated were about 160 TCR beta chains.

After removal of 4 bases from V and 2 bases from J, the junction contained 5 bases not matched to a gene. CDR1 is MGHRA and CDR2 is YSYEKL in the germline V gene. This CDR3 contains 16 residues. The data were produced by immunoSEQ multiplex PCR, yet TCRdb's version contains in-frame clones alone and is incomplete. The sample shows more than 60,000 clones, about 97% of them seen only once. Comment on this clone: Its antigen is currently unknown.

This clonotype was sampled from a woman aged 18-35 years in good health and CMV-seropositive. The chain employs TRBV4-1 and TRBJ2-3; TRBD2 aligns across 11 bases. Sequenced: PBMCs. The CDR3, as DNA: TGCGCCAGCAGCCTCTTAGCGGGAGGGCCCACAGATACGCAGTATTTT. This encodes CASSLLAGGPTDTQYF.